This T cell receptor (beta chain) was identified during a study of blood T cell repertoires in COVID-19. Study as a whole: Sites across the United States, Italy and Spain contributed samples from acute and convalescent COVID-19.

CDR1 and CDR2 (germline): MNHEY, SMNVEV (reference sequence). V was clipped by 5 bases and J by 1 base; unmatched bases: 1. This CDR3 region has 13 residues. Those enrolled, adults aged roughly 18 to 95 years, came from about two dozen US areas. Participant-reported clinical history was the basis for cohort assignment. This table comes from immunoSEQ multiplex PCR, and its TCRdb copy is limited to in-frame clones, with some not included. Among fewer than 200,000 clones listed, approximately 87% were seen once. The sample was PBMCs or T cells enriched from blood (not recorded which). This chain uses TRBV27 with TRBJ1-2; 7 nucleotides align to TRBD1. The TCR sequence derives from a woman aged 45-65 years who had recovered from COVID-19. CDR3 DNA sequence: TGTGCCAGCAGTCGACAGGGTAACTATGGCTACACCTTC. Translating gives CASSRQGNYGYTF.